The 18 T cell receptor beta chains in this list originate from one sample, sequenced in a study of T-cell memory formation after mild COVID-19. TCRdb re-called the 5' RACE reads with MiXCR, one entry per CDR3 protein. The table lists roughly 200,000 distinct CDR3 sequences, 15% to 20% of them singletons. The source material was PBMCs or a T cell subset sorted from them (not recorded which). The receptors here all came from an adult woman who had mild COVID-19 (a few samples of this study predate the infection). Cell type and time point are not known.

The chain has TRBV6-5 and TRBJ2-5; tentatively, D is TRBD2 (6 bases). V was clipped by 6 bases and J by 3 bases, with 17 bases between them. CDR3 size: 15 residues. The V gene's germline CDR1 is MNHEY and CDR2 SVGAGI. The chain's CDR3 is CASRNRLDVKETQYF. DNA of the CDR3: TGTGCCAGCAGGAACCGACTAGACGTAAAAGAGACCCAGTACTTC.

This clonotype was counted at least ten times. The J gene is TRBJ1-1, the V gene TRBV4-1; D remains unclear. The germline CDR1 and CDR2 sequences are MGHRA and YSYEKL. V lost 1 base and J lost 7, with 22 bases in between. CDR3 size: 17 residues. The CDR3 here is CASSQAPARLYRIEAFF. In DNA, the CDR3 is TGCGCCAGCAGCCAAGCCCCAGCCAGATTATATAGGATTGAAGCTTTCTTT.

A remark on this clonotype: One base away lies a much larger clone, so this may be a sequencing read error. The chain has TRBV24-1 and TRBJ2-2; no reliable D call. CDR3 size: 11 residues. The germline CDR1 and CDR2 sequences are KGHDR and SFDVKD. The V and J ends lost 6 bases and 5 bases respectively, with 3 bases between them. Here the CDR3 reads CATSLTGELFF. CDR3 bases: TGTGCCACCAGTTTAACCGGGGAGCTGTTTTTT.

In its sample, this clonotype was seen a few times. This chain joins TRBV12-3 or TRBV12-4 and TRBJ1-2; D is ambiguous. The V and J ends lost 2 bases and 2 bases respectively, with 12 bases between them. This CDR3 spans 15 amino acids. The CDR3 nucleotides are TGTGCCAGCAGTTTAAGGAGGGTGAGGAACTATGGCTACACCTTC. Translation gives CASSLRRVRNYGYTF.

The chain uses TRBV7-8 and TRBJ1-2; no firm D call. CDR3 length equals 15 residues. V lost 5 bases and J 8 bases, leaving 21 bases between the germline ends. Germline lookup yields CDR1 SGHVS and CDR2 FQNEAQ. The CDR3 nucleotides read TGTGCCAGCAGCGCCAGACCATCTCCCTTCGGGGGCTACACCTTC. Its translation: CASSARPSPFGGYTF.

The rearrangement joins TRBV7-6 to TRBJ1-4, with a weak D call TRBD1 (5 bases). The CDR3 is 15 residues long. With 6 bases removed from V and 7 bases from J, the gap between germline ends came to 18 bases. The germline CDR1 and CDR2 sequences are SGHVS and FNYEAQ. The CDR3 loop reads CASRPGAGRFEKLFF. CDR3 nucleotides: TGTGCCAGCAGACCCGGGGCCGGTCGTTTTGAAAAACTGTTTTTT.

The chain employs TRBV6-2 or TRBV6-3 and TRBJ2-2, with D possibly matching TRBD1 (6 bases). The CDR3 totals 17 residues. Trimming left V 10 bases short and J 1 base short, with 22 bases between. The germline CDR1 and CDR2 sequences are MNHEY and SVGEGT. The CDR3 spells CATDNQTGALNTGELFF. As DNA, the CDR3 is TGTGCCACCGATAATCAGACAGGAGCGCTGAACACCGGGGAGCTGTTTTTT.

The chain carries TRBV5-5 and TRBJ2-1; 14 nucleotides align to TRBD2. Germline lookup yields CDR1 SGHKS and CDR2 YYEKEE (reference sequence). The CDR3 consists of 15 residues. Trimming at V came to 4 bases and at J to 7 bases, leaving 4 bases not matched to a gene. The DNA of the CDR3 is TGTGCCAGCAGCACCGGGACTAGCGGGAGAAATGAGCAGTTCTTC. Its translation: CASSTGTSGRNEQFF.

About this clonotype: The junction differs from germline at one of its ends, possibly a read error. The V and J genes are TRBV18 and TRBJ2-1, with TRBD2 matching over 8 bases. This CDR3 region has 12 residues. Per the germline V gene, CDR1 is KGHSH and CDR2 is LQKENI. The CDR3 spells CASSPRTGGTNF. The DNA for the CDR3 is TGTGCCAGCTCACCGCGGACGGGAGGGACCAACTTC.

Only a few counts were recorded for this clonotype. This chain connects TRBV6-6 to TRBJ2-7; D unclear. V was shortened by 5 bases and J by 3 bases, with 8 bases between the two germline ends. The CDR3 extends over 12 amino acids. Germline values: CDR1 MNHNY, CDR2 SVGAGI (reference sequence). CDR3 bases: TGTGCCAGCAGTCCCGCCGGCTACGAGCAGTACTTC. Translated, it gives CASSPAGYEQYF.

The chain combines TRBV15 with TRBJ2-5; D gene ambiguous. From germline, CDR1 is LNHNV and CDR2 YYDKDF (reference sequence). The CDR3 sequence is 15 residues long. The V end was cut by 0 bases, the J end by 5 bases, with 13 bases between. The CDR3 here is CATSRDLARQETQYF. The CDR3 DNA sequence: TGTGCCACCAGCAGAGATTTAGCCCGCCAGGAGACCCAGTACTTC.

The sample holds a few counts of this clonotype. The genes are TRBV4-1 and TRBJ2-2; D could derive from TRBD1 or TRBD2 (5 bases each). Between the trimmed V and J ends, which lost 2 bases and 9 bases, there was a span of 10 bases. The germline gives CDR1 MGHRA, CDR2 YSYEKL. The CDR3 is 13 residues long. CDR3 residues: CASSQFGARELFF. CDR3 DNA: TGCGCCAGCAGCCAATTCGGGGCCCGGGAGCTGTTTTTT.

A few counts support this clonotype. The genes are TRBV5-1 and TRBJ2-7; 9 nucleotides line up with TRBD2. Germline V gene lookup returns CDR1 SGHRS and CDR2 YFSETQ. With 0 bases clipped from V and 6 bases from J, the junction kept 4 bases outside the gene matches. The CDR3 has 14 amino acids. DNA of the CDR3: TGCGCCAGCAGCTTGGGACTAGCGGATGTCGAGCAGTACTTC. It encodes CASSLGLADVEQYF. The full variable domain, completed using reference TRBV5-1 and TRBJ2-7, is KAGVTQTPRYLIKTRGQQVTLSCSPISGHRSVSWYQQTPGQGLQFLFEYFSETQRNKGNFPGRFSGRQFSNSRSEMNVSTLELGDSALYLCASSLGLADVEQYFGPGTRLTVT.

This clonotype has ten or more counts. The V and J genes are TRBV5-1 and TRBJ2-3, with D unclear. Germline V gene sequence: CDR1 SGHRS, CDR2 YFSETQ. The CDR3 extends over 15 amino acids. V was pared by 2 bases and J by 4 bases, with 14 bases between. CDR3 region: CASSFGSARADTQYF. Written as DNA, the CDR3 is TGCGCCAGCAGCTTTGGGTCCGCCCGAGCAGATACGCAGTATTTT. Full variable domain (remainder filled in from reference TRBV5-1 and TRBJ2-3): KAGVTQTPRYLIKTRGQQVTLSCSPISGHRSVSWYQQTPGQGLQFLFEYFSETQRNKGNFPGRFSGRQFSNSRSEMNVSTLELGDSALYLCASSFGSARADTQYFGPGTRLTVL.

The rearrangement links TRBV7-2 to TRBJ2-1; D might be TRBD2 (6 bases). Germline V gene sequence: CDR1 SGHTA, CDR2 FQGNSA. This CDR3 contains 16 residues. V was clipped by 5 bases and J by 2 bases, with 16 bases between them. CDR3 bases: TGTGCCAGCAGCACCAGGATAGCGGACCCCTACAATGAGCAGTTCTTC. Protein product: CASSTRIADPYNEQFF. Looking up the rest from reference TRBV7-2 and TRBJ2-1 gives the full variable domain: GAGVSQSPSNKVTEKGKDVELRCDPISGHTALYWYRQSLGQGLEFLIYFQGNSAPDKSGLPSDRFSAERTGGSVSTLTIQRTQQEDSAVYLCASSTRIADPYNEQFFGPGTRLTVL.

This clonotype was observed at least ten times. J is TRBJ1-2 and V is TRBV7-2; no clear D gene. The CDR3 runs 12 residues. Germline CDR1 and CDR2: SGHTA and FQGNSA. V shed 5 bases and J shed 7 bases, with 11 bases lying between them. The CDR3 protein is CASSSLRVGYTF. The CDR3 DNA sequence: TGTGCCAGCAGCAGTCTAAGGGTTGGCTACACCTTC.

This clonotype occurred a few times. J is TRBJ1-5 and V is TRBV7-2; D remains ambiguous. The CDR3 sequence is 13 residues long. Trimming left V 4 bases short and J 9 bases short, with 13 bases between. Germline V gene sequence: CDR1 SGHTA, CDR2 FQGNSA. The CDR3 DNA sequence: TGTGCCAGCAGCTCCGACCCTATATTGCCCCAGCATTTT. As protein: CASSSDPILPQHF.

This clonotype was detected a few times. The chain combines TRBV4-1 with TRBJ2-7; 10 bases agree with TRBD1. The V and J ends lost 1 base and 6 bases, in that order; junction bases with no gene match: 6. CDR3 length: 15 residues. CDR1 and CDR2 (germline): MGHRA, YSYEKL. The CDR3 protein is CASSQVTGGFGEQYF. In nucleotides, the CDR3 is TGCGCCAGCAGCCAAGTGACAGGGGGCTTTGGCGAGCAGTACTTC.